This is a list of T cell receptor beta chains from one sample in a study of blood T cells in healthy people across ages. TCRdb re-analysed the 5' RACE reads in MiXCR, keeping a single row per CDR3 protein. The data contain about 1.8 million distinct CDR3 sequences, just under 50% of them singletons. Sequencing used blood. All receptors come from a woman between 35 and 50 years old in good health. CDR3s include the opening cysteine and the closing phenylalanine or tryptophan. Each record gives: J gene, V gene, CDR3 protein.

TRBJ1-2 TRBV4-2 CASSQDIQRVYTF
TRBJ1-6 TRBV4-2 CASSQDDAPSSYNSPLHF
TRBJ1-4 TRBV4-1 CASSQGRDPNEKLFF
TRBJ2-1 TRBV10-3 CAISESGVAGGLNEQFF
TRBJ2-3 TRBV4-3 CASSQGFSGATDTQYF
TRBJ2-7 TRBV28 CASSSWTGEGYEQYF
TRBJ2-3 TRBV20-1 CSATLPQGLSTDTQYF
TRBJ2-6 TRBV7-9 CASSLDRGWSGANVLTF
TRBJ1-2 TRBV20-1 CSAPHRQGPDYGYTF
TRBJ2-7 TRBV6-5 CASKSSDSYEQYF
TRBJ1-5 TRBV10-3 CAISDPSRPNQPQHF
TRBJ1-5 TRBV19 CASSFDRATISQPQHF
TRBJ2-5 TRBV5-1 CASSLAETGGEGEQETQYF
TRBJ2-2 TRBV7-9 CASSSPTVGAGELFF
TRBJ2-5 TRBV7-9 CASSLSGQGRNEQYF
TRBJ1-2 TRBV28 CASSPTPAGSGYTF
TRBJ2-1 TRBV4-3 CASSQDLGRGPSNEQFF
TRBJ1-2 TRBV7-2 CASSSYRGADYGYTF
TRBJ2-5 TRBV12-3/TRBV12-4 CASSWRTGRGETQYF
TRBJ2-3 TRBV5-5 CASSATFTDTQYF
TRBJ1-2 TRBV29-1 CSVARTVEYGYIF
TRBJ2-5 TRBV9 CASSVAPRDQETQYF
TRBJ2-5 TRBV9 CASSGPGRWGETQYF
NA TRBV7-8 CASSLAGGFGVTQYF
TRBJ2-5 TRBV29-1 CSVDFGKETQYF
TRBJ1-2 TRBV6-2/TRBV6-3 CASGGGLDYTF
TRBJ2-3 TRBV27 CASSLLQGIGADTQYF